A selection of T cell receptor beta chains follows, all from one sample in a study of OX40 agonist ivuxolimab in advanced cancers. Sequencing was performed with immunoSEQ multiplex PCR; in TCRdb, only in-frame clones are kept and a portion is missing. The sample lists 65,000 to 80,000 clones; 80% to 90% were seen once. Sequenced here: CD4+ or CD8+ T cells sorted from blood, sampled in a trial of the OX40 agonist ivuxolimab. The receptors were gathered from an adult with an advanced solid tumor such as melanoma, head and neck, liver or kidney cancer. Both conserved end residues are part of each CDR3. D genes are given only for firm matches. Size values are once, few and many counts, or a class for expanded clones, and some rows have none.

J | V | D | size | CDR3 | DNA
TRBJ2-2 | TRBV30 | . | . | CAWSANRAPSRAGELFF | TGTGCCTGGAGCGCGAACCGGGCCCCGAGTAGAGCCGGGGAGCTGTTTTTT
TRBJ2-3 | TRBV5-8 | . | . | CASSLYSTDTQYF | TGTGCCAGCAGCTTGTACAGCACAGATACGCAGTATTTT
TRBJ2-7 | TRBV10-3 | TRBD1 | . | CAISESRQGPYEQYF | TGTGCCATCAGTGAGTCCCGACAGGGTCCGTACGAGCAGTACTTC
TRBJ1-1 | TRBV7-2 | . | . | CASSRRGGTEAFF | TGTGCCAGCAGCCGGAGGGGGGGCACTGAAGCTTTCTTT
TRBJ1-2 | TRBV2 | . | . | CASNINRDYGYTF | TGTGCCAGCAATATTAACAGGGACTATGGCTACACCTTC
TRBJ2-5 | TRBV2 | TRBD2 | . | CASSAGTSGGQETQYF | TGTGCCAGCAGCGCCGGGACTAGCGGGGGACAAGAGACCCAGTACTTC
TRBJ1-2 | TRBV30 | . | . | CAWAVGGYGYTF | TGTGCCTGGGCAGTAGGGGGCTATGGCTACACCTTC
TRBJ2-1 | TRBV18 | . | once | CASSPSGGQIPHNEQFF | TGTGCCAGCTCACCCAGCGGGGGACAGATTCCTCATAATGAGCAGTTCTTC
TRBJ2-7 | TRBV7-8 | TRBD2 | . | CASSLDGGTSTYF | TGTGCCAGCAGCTTAGATGGGGGGACTAGCACGTACTTC
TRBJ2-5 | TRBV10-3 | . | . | CATRGGGTQETQYF | TGTGCCACCCGAGGGGGGGGTACCCAAGAGACCCAGTACTTC
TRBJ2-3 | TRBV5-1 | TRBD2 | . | CASSSGLAGGGDTQYF | TGCGCCAGCAGCTCGGGACTAGCGGGAGGGGGAGATACGCAGTATTTT
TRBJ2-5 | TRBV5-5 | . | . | CASSLQKQETQYF | TGTGCCAGCAGCTTGCAAAAGCAAGAGACCCAGTACTTC
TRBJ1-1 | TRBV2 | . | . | CASTRNTEAFF | TGTGCCAGCACCAGAAACACTGAAGCTTTCTTT
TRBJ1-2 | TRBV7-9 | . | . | CASSFPQGGYTF | TGTGCCAGCAGCTTCCCCCAAGGAGGCTACACCTTC
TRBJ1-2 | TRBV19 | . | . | CASLKGRSFEANYGYTF | TGTGCCAGCCTAAAAGGGAGAAGTTTTGAAGCTAACTATGGCTACACCTTC
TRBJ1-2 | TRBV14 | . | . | CASSQYQGREVYGYTF | TGTGCCAGCAGCCAATATCAGGGCAGGGAAGTTTATGGCTACACCTTC
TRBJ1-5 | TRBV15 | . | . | CATSRATLGLIQPQHF | TGTGCCACCAGCAGAGCTACCCTTGGCCTAATACAGCCCCAGCATTTT
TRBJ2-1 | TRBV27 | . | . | CASSPTWDEQFF | TGTGCCAGCAGTCCCACCTGGGATGAGCAGTTCTTC
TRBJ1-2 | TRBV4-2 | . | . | CASSQPRTDEGGYTF | TGTGCCAGCAGCCAACCACGGACGGATGAGGGCGGCTACACCTTC
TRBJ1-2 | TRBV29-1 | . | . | CSVGGQSYGYTF | TGCAGCGTTGGAGGCCAGAGCTATGGCTACACCTTC
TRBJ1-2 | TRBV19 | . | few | CASTTGYGYTF | TGTGCCAGTACTACAGGCTATGGCTACACCTTC